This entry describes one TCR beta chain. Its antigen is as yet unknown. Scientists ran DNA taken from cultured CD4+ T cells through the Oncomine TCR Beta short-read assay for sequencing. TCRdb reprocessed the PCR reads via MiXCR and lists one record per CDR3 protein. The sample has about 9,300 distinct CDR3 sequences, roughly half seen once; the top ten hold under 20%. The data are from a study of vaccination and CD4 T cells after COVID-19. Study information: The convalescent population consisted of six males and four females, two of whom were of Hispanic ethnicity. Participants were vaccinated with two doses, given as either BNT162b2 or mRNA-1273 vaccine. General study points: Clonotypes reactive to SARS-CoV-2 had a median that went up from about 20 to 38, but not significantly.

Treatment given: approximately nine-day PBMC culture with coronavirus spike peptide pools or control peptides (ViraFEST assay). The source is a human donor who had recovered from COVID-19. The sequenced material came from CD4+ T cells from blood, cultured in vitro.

The DNA for the CDR3 is TGTGCCAGTAGTATAGCAGCAGGGACAGGACAAAACTATGGCTACACCTTC. Translating it yields CASSIAAGTGQNYGYTF. This chain uses TRBV19 with TRBJ1-2; 8 nucleotides match TRBD1. The CDR3 has 17 amino acids. CDR1 is LNHDA and CDR2 is SQIVND in the germline V gene (reference sequence). The trim removed 1 base at V and 2 bases at J, leaving 9 bases unmatched.